A single sample gave rise to the 25 T cell receptor beta chains below, sequenced in a study of T cells in localized non-small cell lung cancer. Using immunoSEQ multiplex PCR, the repertoire was profiled, and TCRdb retains in-frame clones only, with some absent. This table has tens of thousands of clones, 92% appearing once. The material was peripheral blood, obtained before any cancer treatment. Every receptor here comes from a female donor at least 60 years old with stage I lung adenocarcinoma.

This clone was picked up one time. V and J are TRBV5-1 and TRBJ1-3; D remains ambiguous. The V gene lost 0 bases and the J gene lost 0 bases, with 13 bases spanning the gap. The germline gives CDR1 SGHRS, CDR2 YFSETQ. The CDR3 has 17 residues. In DNA form, the CDR3 reads TGCGCCAGCAGCTTGGGTGTTTTAGTCGCCTCTGGAAACACCATATATTTT. Translation gives CASSLGVLVASGNTIYF.

The rearrangement joins TRBV7-2 to TRBJ1-1, with D maybe TRBD1 (5 bases). The CDR3 sequence is 14 residues long. V was clipped by 0 bases and J by 4 bases, with 9 bases between them. Germline V gene sequence: CDR1 SGHTA, CDR2 FQGNSA. The CDR3, as DNA: TGTGCCAGCAGCTTAGCAGGGGCGAGCACTGAAGCTTTCTTT. It codes for CASSLAGASTEAFF.

J is TRBJ2-3 and V is TRBV5-1; D is uncertain. V lost 4 bases to trimming and J lost 6 bases, with 6 bases between them. CDR1 is SGHRS, CDR2 YFSETQ, per germline. The CDR3 runs 11 residues. The CDR3 coding sequence is TGCGCCAGCAGCGAAAGGGATACGCAGTATTTT. Amino acid sequence: CASSERDTQYF. Together with reference TRBV5-1 and TRBJ2-3, the CDR3 gives the full variable domain: KAGVTQTPRYLIKTRGQQVTLSCSPISGHRSVSWYQQTPGQGLQFLFEYFSETQRNKGNFPGRFSGRQFSNSRSEMNVSTLELGDSALYLCASSERDTQYFGPGTRLTVL.

The chain employs TRBV7-9 and TRBJ2-3; 7 bases match TRBD1. CDR1 and CDR2 (germline): SEHNR, FQNEAQ (reference sequence). The CDR3 runs to 13 residues. Losses at the gene ends were 5 bases for V and 5 bases for J; bases not matched to a gene: 4. In nucleotides, the CDR3 is TGTGCCAGCAGCATACAGGGGTTAGATACGCAGTATTTT. Its protein is CASSIQGLDTQYF.

The chain recombines TRBV28 with TRBJ1-2; the D gene is possibly TRBD1 (6 bases). The germline gives CDR1 MDHEN, CDR2 SYDVKM. Trimming shortened V by 6 bases and J by 2 bases, and 19 bases separated the two germline ends. The CDR3 is made up of 16 amino acids. CDR3 loop: CASSTLIQDRNYGYTF. CDR3 sequence (DNA): TGTGCCAGCAGCACACTCATCCAGGACAGAAACTATGGCTACACCTTC.

The CDR3 nucleotides are TGTGCCAGTAGGGAATCGACCCCCTTAACCGCAGCTTTCTTT. This translates into CASRESTPLTAAFF. J is TRBJ1-1 and V is TRBV19; no firm D call. V dropped 6 bases and J dropped 10 bases, with 21 bases sitting between them. The CDR3 consists of 14 residues. Per the germline V gene, CDR1 is LNHDA and CDR2 is SQIVND (reference sequence). Looking up the rest from reference TRBV19 and TRBJ1-1 gives the full variable domain: DGGITQSPKYLFRKEGQNVTLSCEQNLNHDAMYWYRQDPGQGLRLIYYSQIVNDFQKGDIAEGYSVSREKKESFPLTVTSAQKNPTAFYLCASRESTPLTAAFFGQGTRLTVV.

The chain links TRBV18 to TRBJ1-3; 7 nucleotides align to TRBD1. Trimming at V came to 5 bases and at J to 6 bases, leaving 7 bases not matched to a gene. Germline values: CDR1 KGHSH, CDR2 LQKENI. This CDR3 has 14 residues. The CDR3 sequence is CASSASGTENTIYF. The CDR3 nucleotides read TGTGCCAGCTCAGCCTCCGGGACAGAAAACACCATATATTTT.

The chain employs TRBV27 and TRBJ1-1; TRBD1 aligns across 8 bases. CDR1 and CDR2 (germline): MNHEY, SMNVEV (reference sequence). The CDR3 has 15 amino acids. Germline trimming cut 9 bases from V and 1 base from J; bases unmatched to any gene: 10. CDR3 nucleotides: TGTGCCAGTTTCCCGGACAGGGTTAGGAACACTGAAGCTTTCTTT. Its protein product is CASFPDRVRNTEAFF.

The CDR3 DNA is TGCGCCAGCAGCTTGGAAGCGGGTTTCTCCTACGAGCAGTACTTC. Its protein is CASSLEAGFSYEQYF. The J gene is TRBJ2-5, the V gene TRBV5-1; TRBD2 is a possible D gene (6 bases). The DNA end lines up better with TRBJ2-7; the J call may be wrong. Germline CDR1 is SGHRS and CDR2 is YFSETQ. This CDR3 spans 15 amino acids.

This chain uses TRBV5-1 with TRBJ2-5, with 7 bases that match TRBD2. Germline V CDR1 and CDR2: SGHRS, YFSETQ. The CDR3 is 15 residues long. Trimming took 2 bases from V and 5 from J; bases not matched to a gene: 9. DNA for the CDR3: TGCGCCAGCAGCTTCAATCGACTAGCCACGGAGACCCAGTACTTC. It specifies CASSFNRLATETQYF.

The chain employs TRBV2 and TRBJ2-7; the match to TRBD1 covers 7 bases. Germline values: CDR1 SNHLY, CDR2 FYNNEI. V shed 7 bases and J 2 bases; nucleotides not matched to a gene: 5. The CDR3 spans 13 residues. CDR3 sequence: CASKRGPAYEQYF. CDR3 nucleotide sequence: TGTGCCAGCAAAAGGGGGCCAGCCTACGAGCAGTACTTC.

The rearrangement uses TRBV11-3 and TRBJ1-1, with D perhaps TRBD1 (6 bases). The V gene's germline CDR1 is SGHNT and CDR2 YENEEA. V was shortened by 5 bases and J by 1 base, with 8 bases between the two germline ends. The CDR3 runs 13 residues. The CDR3 here is CASSQQGNTEAFF. The CDR3 DNA reads TGTGCCAGCAGCCAACAGGGGAACACTGAAGCTTTCTTT.

V gene TRBV30 combines with J gene TRBJ1-6; a possible D gene is TRBD1 (5 bases). The CDR3 is 16 residues long. V dropped 2 bases and J dropped 6 bases, with 17 bases sitting between them. Germline CDR1 GTSNPN, CDR2 SVGIG (reference sequence). The CDR3 protein is CAWSQRGGSSNSPLHF. CDR3 sequence (DNA): TGTGCCTGGAGTCAACGGGGCGGATCGAGTAATTCACCCCTCCACTTT.

V usage is TRBV28 and J usage is TRBJ1-2; D is unresolved. This CDR3 contains 13 residues. V dropped 2 bases and J dropped 4 bases, with 8 bases sitting between them. In germline, CDR1 is MDHEN, CDR2 SYDVKM. Here the CDR3 reads CASSLRAPYGYTF. The CDR3 DNA sequence: TGTGCCAGCAGTTTAAGGGCACCCTATGGCTACACCTTC.

The DNA of the CDR3 is TGTGCCAGCAGCTTGGAATGGACGGGGATGGGCACTGAAGCTTTCTTT. This encodes CASSLEWTGMGTEAFF. The V call is TRBV5-6, the J call TRBJ1-1; D remains unclear. The CDR3 sequence is 16 residues long. Trimming took 0 bases from V and 4 from J, leaving 16 bases between them. The germline V gene has CDR1 SGHDT and CDR2 YYEEEE.

V is TRBV6-6 and J is TRBJ2-7; tentative D call: TRBD1 (5 bases). CDR3 length: 13 residues. V lost 2 bases to trimming and J lost 6 bases, with 11 bases between them. Germline values: CDR1 MNHNY, CDR2 SVGAGI (reference sequence). The CDR3 sequence: CASSYTQGGEQYF. CDR3 nucleotides: TGTGCCAGCAGTTACACCCAGGGTGGCGAGCAGTACTTC.

The rearrangement uses TRBV6-5 and TRBJ1-1, with unresolved D. CDR3 length: 13 residues. V was shortened by 6 bases and J by 0 bases, with 8 bases between the two germline ends. Per the germline V gene, CDR1 is MNHEY and CDR2 is SVGAGI. This chain's CDR3 is CASSQRLNTEAFF. The CDR3 DNA is TGTGCCAGCAGCCAAAGACTGAACACTGAAGCTTTCTTT.

This sequence joins TRBV6-5 and TRBJ1-2; perhaps TRBD1 as D (5 bases). V was cut by 5 bases and J by 8 bases, with 21 bases left in between. In germline, CDR1 is MNHEY, CDR2 SVGAGI. CDR3 length: 15 amino acids. For the CDR3, the DNA is TGTGCCAGCAGTCCAGTCCAGGGTCACTCGATCGGCTACACCTTC. Translated: CASSPVQGHSIGYTF.

The chain couples TRBV7-9 to TRBJ2-2, with TRBD1 identical over 9 bases. Germline-derived CDR1 and CDR2 are SEHNR and FQNEAQ (reference sequence). The CDR3 spans 16 residues. The V and J ends lost 5 bases and 3 bases, in that order; junction bases with no gene match: 7. The CDR3 region is CASSNNRGLDTGELFF. The CDR3 bases are TGTGCCAGCAGCAACAACAGGGGGCTGGACACCGGGGAGCTGTTTTTT.

The gene calls are TRBV19 and TRBJ1-2; a possible D gene is TRBD1 (6 bases). V lost 7 bases and J lost 2, with 14 bases in between. The CDR3 runs to 14 residues. Germline lookup yields CDR1 LNHDA and CDR2 SQIVND (reference sequence). CDR3 region: CASTWGHFNYGYTF. The CDR3 DNA reads as TGTGCCAGTACCTGGGGACACTTCAACTATGGCTACACCTTC.

DNA of the CDR3: TGCGCCAGCAGCTTGGACTCTATGAACACTGAAGCTTTCTTT. It codes for CASSLDSMNTEAFF. The chain is built from TRBV5-1 and TRBJ1-1; D unresolved. The V and J ends lost 0 bases and 0 bases respectively, with 6 bases between them. The CDR3 totals 14 residues. Germline V gives CDR1 SGHRS, CDR2 YFSETQ.

The CDR3 reads CASSYEAGASTDTQYF. In nucleotides, the CDR3 is TGTGCCAGCAGTTACGAGGCAGGGGCGAGCACAGATACGCAGTATTTT. This chain connects TRBV6-5 to TRBJ2-3; D may be TRBD1 (6 bases). The germline CDR1 and CDR2 sequences are MNHEY and SVGAGI. V lost 2 bases, J lost 0 bases, and 12 bases lay in between. The CDR3 runs 16 residues.

The chain combines TRBV29-1 with TRBJ2-5; 7 bases are a match to TRBD2. The ends lost 3 bases at V and 1 base at J; junction bases unmatched: 8. Germline V gene sequence: CDR1 SQVTM, CDR2 ANQGSEA. The CDR3 covers 15 residues. CDR3 region: CSVDWASGVQETQYF. The DNA of the CDR3 is TGCAGCGTTGATTGGGCTAGCGGAGTCCAAGAGACCCAGTACTTC.

The chain has TRBV7-9 and TRBJ2-2, with 12 bases identical to TRBD2. V trimming: 5 bases; J trimming: 3 bases; junction bases outside the gene matches: 4. The CDR3 has 16 amino acids. Looked up from germline, CDR1 is SEHNR and CDR2 is FQNEAQ (reference sequence). In DNA form, the CDR3 reads TGTGCCAGCAGCCCCCGACTAGCGGGGGACACCGGGGAGCTGTTTTTT. It yields the protein CASSPRLAGDTGELFF.

The V gene is TRBV4-3, the J gene TRBJ2-2; 8 bases fit TRBD1. V lost 0 bases and J lost 4; bases outside the gene matches: 7. Germline V gene data show CDR1 as LGHNA and CDR2 as YSLEER. The CDR3 has 17 amino acids. In DNA, the CDR3 is TGCGCCAGCAGCCAAGATAACAGGGGGTCGACCACCGGGGAGCTGTTTTTT. Translated: CASSQDNRGSTTGELFF.